This paragraph covers one T cell receptor (beta chain) sequence. Its specificity is not known. The data are from a study of identifying expanded T cells in peripheral blood. Findings and limits, study-wide: Variance in clone template counts between two-week samples significantly increased with total template count across all healthy donors. Differentially abundant clones: around 1.2 between replicates, 16.4 at around 2 weeks, 19 to 20 at four.

This table comes from immunoSEQ multiplex PCR, and its TCRdb copy is limited to in-frame clones, with some not included. The data contain around 63,000 clones, around 87% of them singletons. Collection occurred without any documented infections or immune events in donors. Germline CDR1 reads WSHSY; CDR2 reads SAAADI. This CDR3 is built from 11 residues. Trimming took off 4 bases at V and 3 bases at J, with 3 bases between the two ends. The rearrangement links TRBV10-2 to TRBJ2-5; D call uncertain. The receptor's source is a person aged 18-70 years in good health. The sequenced sample was blood. In nucleotides, the CDR3 is TGCGCCAGCAGTGCCAAAGAGACCCAGTACTTC. Protein product: CASSAKETQYF.